This TCR beta chain was captured by sequencing in a study of T-cell reconstitution after alpha-beta-depleted transplantation in children (dated by TCRdb to the mid-2010s). Notes on the research overall: T-cell immune reconstitution after TCRalphabeta/CD19-depleted allogeneic hematopoietic cell transplantation in children was quantitatively tracked in the study by means of TCR repertoire profiling. The paper as a whole reports these results and caveats: In some patients, high TCRbeta diversity at day 60 was attributed to recipient T cells and intrathymic progenitors that had survived conditioning. The apparently early recovery of alphabetaT-cell counts about two months after transplant reportedly depended on only several hundred rapidly expanded clones that came from non-depleted graft cells. Hyperexpanded clone frequencies declined over subsequent months; after one year, T-cell counts and TCRbeta diversity were mostly attributed to newly produced T cells.

This specimen's treatment or condition label, per the study, means: allogeneic hematopoietic cell transplantation with graft depleted of TCRalphabeta T cells and CD19 B cells. The transplant recipients were children given TCRalphabeta/CD19-depleted allogeneic hematopoietic cell grafts. This clonotype was recorded at least ten times. No antigen is known for it. Base quality data are lacking; no much larger clone is found one base away. The CDR3 sequence holds 14 residues, the cysteine and phenylalanine included. CDR3 DNA only is kept here, 42 bases in frame from base 1. CDR1 is given as WSHSY and CDR2 as SAAADI, both from the germline V gene. A distance of 16 bases separates the germline ends of V and J, which lose 4 bases and 7 bases respectively. The receptor library was made with PCR. Sequencing was performed on an Illumina HiSeq 2500. TCR library preparation used molecular barcoding, with unique molecular identifiers applied to normalize quantification of the TCRbeta repertoire. TCRdb redid the processing of the public reads, applying fastp at Q25 and MiXCR, and retained in-frame beta chains. All rows with the same CDR3 protein become a single entry with the most common DNA and genes. The sample profile shows about 830,000 distinct CDR3 sequences; roughly 15% of them were found once. Just under 5% of the sample rests with the top ten.

The sequence came from a male patient younger than 18 who had a stem cell transplant for acute lymphoblastic leukemia, so the T cells may come from the graft donor. The chain links TRBV10-2 with TRBJ1-1, and perhaps TRBD1 as D gene, on 5 matching bases. The sample consisted of PBMCs, mostly from graft donor cells, taken 360 days after TCRalphabeta/CD19-depleted stem cell transplant. CDR3 reads: CASSGRQQVVEAFF. The bases read TGCGCCAGCAGTGGCCGGCAACAGGTAGTTGAAGCTTTCTTT.